This is a list of T cell receptor beta chains from one sample in a study of cytomegalovirus exposure and HLA in healthy donors. Sequencing was performed with immunoSEQ multiplex PCR; in TCRdb, only in-frame clones are kept and a portion is missing. This table holds about 110,000 clones, about 80% found once. The sequenced sample was PBMCs. All receptors derive from a woman between 50 and 59 years old in good health and CMV-seropositive. The CDR3 runs from the conserved cysteine through the conserved F or W. A D gene is named only where the DNA matches it firmly. Clone size is not always given. Where it is, it says once, few, many or a class for expanded clones.

V gene: TRBV5-4
D gene: TRBD1
J gene: TRBJ2-1
clone size: many
CDR3 protein: CASSPDRSSSYNEQFF
CDR3 DNA: TGTGCCAGCAGTCCGGACAGGTCGAGCTCCTACAATGAGCAGTTCTTC

V gene: TRBV4-1
D gene: TRBD1
J gene: TRBJ1-2
clone size: -
CDR3 protein: CASSQGPTGGFYYGYTF
CDR3 DNA: TGCGCCAGCAGCCAAGGGCCCACAGGGGGCTTTTACTATGGCTACACCTTC

V gene: TRBV7-8
D gene: TRBD2
J gene: TRBJ2-7
clone size: -
CDR3 protein: CASSLSGGSSNEQYF
CDR3 DNA: TGTGCCAGCAGCTTAAGCGGCGGGAGTTCCAACGAGCAGTACTTC

V gene: TRBV5-1
D gene: TRBD2
J gene: TRBJ2-5
clone size: once
CDR3 protein: CASSSLAGEGETQYF
CDR3 DNA: TGCGCCAGCAGCTCACTAGCGGGAGAAGGAGAGACCCAGTACTTC

V gene: TRBV11-2
D gene: -
J gene: TRBJ2-1
clone size: -
CDR3 protein: CASSFRDSYNEQFF
CDR3 DNA: TGTGCCAGCAGCTTCCGGGACTCATACAATGAGCAGTTCTTC

V gene: TRBV10-3
D gene: -
J gene: TRBJ2-1
clone size: -
CDR3 protein: CAISDALVVDNEQFF
CDR3 DNA: TGTGCCATCAGTGACGCTCTAGTCGTGGACAATGAGCAGTTCTTC

V gene: TRBV11-2
D gene: TRBD2
J gene: TRBJ2-5
clone size: -
CDR3 protein: CAPLLAGEKETQYF
CDR3 DNA: TGTGCCCCCCTCCTGGCGGGGGAGAAAGAGACCCAGTACTTC

V gene: TRBV7-9
D gene: TRBD1
J gene: TRBJ1-2
clone size: -
CDR3 protein: CSSSLVSTGDGYTF
CDR3 DNA: TGTTCCAGCAGCTTAGTATCGACAGGGGATGGCTACACCTTC

V gene: TRBV20-1
D gene: -
J gene: TRBJ1-2
clone size: -
CDR3 protein: CSARQGYGYTF
CDR3 DNA: TGCAGTGCTAGACAGGGGTATGGCTACACCTTC

V gene: TRBV5-5
D gene: -
J gene: TRBJ1-1
clone size: -
CDR3 protein: CAGGQAGTEAFF
CDR3 DNA: TGTGCCGGCGGGCAGGCGGGCACTGAAGCTTTCTTT

V gene: TRBV7-9
D gene: TRBD2
J gene: TRBJ2-4
clone size: -
CDR3 protein: CASSLQREVTKNSQYF
CDR3 DNA: TGTGCCAGCAGCTTACAGCGGGAGGTTACCAAAAACAGTCAGTACTTC

V gene: TRBV19
D gene: -
J gene: TRBJ1-2
clone size: -
CDR3 protein: CASSGLNYGYTF
CDR3 DNA: TGTGCCAGTAGTGGCTTGAACTATGGCTACACCTTC

V gene: TRBV10-3
D gene: TRBD1
J gene: TRBJ2-5
clone size: -
CDR3 protein: CATRKDRETQYF
CDR3 DNA: TGTGCCACCCGAAAGGACAGGGAGACCCAGTACTTC

V gene: TRBV7-3
D gene: -
J gene: TRBJ2-3
clone size: -
CDR3 protein: CASSTTSGGADTQYF
CDR3 DNA: TGTGCCAGCAGCACCACCTCGGGGGGCGCAGATACGCAGTATTTT

V gene: TRBV6-5
D gene: TRBD1
J gene: TRBJ2-5
clone size: -
CDR3 protein: CASSYGDRGRGETQYF
CDR3 DNA: TGTGCCAGCAGTTACGGGGACAGGGGGCGCGGGGAGACCCAGTACTTC

V gene: TRBV19
D gene: TRBD2
J gene: TRBJ2-3
clone size: -
CDR3 protein: CASSIVGLGDTQYF
CDR3 DNA: TGTGCCAGTAGTATAGTTGGACTAGGAGATACGCAGTATTTT

V gene: TRBV19
D gene: TRBD2
J gene: TRBJ2-5
clone size: -
CDR3 protein: CASRVAGQETQYF
CDR3 DNA: TGTGCCAGTAGGGTAGCGGGGCAAGAGACCCAGTACTTC

V gene: TRBV29-1
D gene: -
J gene: TRBJ2-7
clone size: -
CDR3 protein: CSVEPYYLHDYEQYF
CDR3 DNA: TGCAGCGTTGAGCCCTACTATTTACACGACTACGAGCAGTACTTC

V gene: TRBV2
D gene: -
J gene: TRBJ2-2
clone size: -
CDR3 protein: CASSGDGTGELFF
CDR3 DNA: TGTGCCAGCAGTGGCGACGGGACCGGGGAGCTGTTTTTT

V gene: TRBV14
D gene: -
J gene: TRBJ2-2
clone size: once
CDR3 protein: CASSLLGRSGELFF
CDR3 DNA: TGTGCCAGCAGCCTACTAGGCAGATCCGGGGAGCTGTTTTTT

V gene: TRBV6-5
D gene: -
J gene: TRBJ1-6
clone size: few
CDR3 protein: CASSYSGLLPLHF
CDR3 DNA: TGTGCCAGCAGTTACTCGGGACTTTTACCCCTCCACTTT

V gene: TRBV4-1
D gene: TRBD1
J gene: TRBJ2-7
clone size: -
CDR3 protein: CASSQDEIGQGYEQYF
CDR3 DNA: TGCGCCAGCAGCCAAGATGAAATTGGACAGGGATACGAGCAGTACTTC

V gene: TRBV28
D gene: TRBD2
J gene: TRBJ2-1
clone size: once
CDR3 protein: CASSSSQAGGTYNEQFF
CDR3 DNA: TGTGCCAGCAGTTCATCCCAAGCGGGAGGGACCTACAATGAGCAGTTCTTC

V gene: TRBV7-9
D gene: -
J gene: TRBJ2-1
clone size: few
CDR3 protein: CASSLEGGYNEQFF
CDR3 DNA: TGTGCCAGCAGCTTAGAGGGCGGGTACAATGAGCAGTTCTTC

V gene: TRBV10-2
D gene: -
J gene: TRBJ2-7
clone size: -
CDR3 protein: CASSERAYEQYF
CDR3 DNA: TGCGCCAGCAGTGAGCGGGCCTACGAGCAGTACTTC

V gene: TRBV6-5
D gene: TRBD1
J gene: TRBJ2-2
clone size: -
CDR3 protein: CASSYVQGVSGELFF
CDR3 DNA: TGTGCCAGCAGTTACGTACAGGGGGTTTCCGGGGAGCTGTTTTTT

V gene: TRBV15
D gene: TRBD1
J gene: TRBJ2-5
clone size: -
CDR3 protein: CATSRDQQGWGETQYF
CDR3 DNA: TGTGCCACCAGCAGAGATCAACAGGGGTGGGGGGAGACCCAGTACTTC

V gene: TRBV7-2
D gene: TRBD1
J gene: TRBJ1-1
clone size: -
CDR3 protein: CASSSQTGGWEAFF
CDR3 DNA: TGTGCCAGCAGCTCACAAACAGGGGGCTGGGAAGCTTTCTTT

V gene: TRBV5-1
D gene: TRBD2
J gene: TRBJ2-7
clone size: -
CDR3 protein: CASTWTSGSSYEQYF
CDR3 DNA: TGCGCCAGCACCTGGACTAGCGGCTCTTCCTACGAGCAGTACTTC

V gene: TRBV6-6
D gene: -
J gene: TRBJ1-1
clone size: -
CDR3 protein: CASSYQGSTEAFF
CDR3 DNA: TGTGCCAGCAGTTACCAAGGGAGCACTGAAGCTTTCTTT

V gene: TRBV18
D gene: -
J gene: TRBJ1-1
clone size: -
CDR3 protein: CASSQKEDTEAFF
CDR3 DNA: TGTGCCAGCTCACAGAAGGAGGACACTGAAGCTTTCTTT

V gene: TRBV5-6
D gene: TRBD2
J gene: TRBJ2-7
clone size: -
CDR3 protein: CASSRLAGGPYEQYF
CDR3 DNA: TGTGCCAGCAGCCGCCTAGCGGGGGGCCCCTACGAGCAGTACTTC

V gene: TRBV4-1
D gene: TRBD2
J gene: TRBJ2-1
clone size: -
CDR3 protein: CASSPGLGYNEQFF
CDR3 DNA: TGCGCCAGCAGCCCGGGACTAGGCTACAATGAGCAGTTCTTC

V gene: TRBV19
D gene: TRBD1
J gene: TRBJ1-5
clone size: -
CDR3 protein: CARSDRGPGQPQHF
CDR3 DNA: TGTGCCAGGTCGGACAGGGGGCCCGGCCAGCCCCAGCATTTT

V gene: TRBV18
D gene: -
J gene: TRBJ2-6
clone size: -
CDR3 protein: CASSPRRDSRSGANVLTF
CDR3 DNA: TGTGCCAGCTCACCCCGGCGGGACAGCCGCTCTGGGGCCAACGTCCTGACTTTC

V gene: TRBV28
D gene: -
J gene: TRBJ2-1
clone size: -
CDR3 protein: CASSFGAGNEQFF
CDR3 DNA: TGTGCCAGCAGTTTTGGAGCCGGGAATGAGCAGTTCTTC

V gene: TRBV4-2
D gene: TRBD2
J gene: TRBJ2-5
clone size: -
CDR3 protein: CASSPEGASGGGETQYF
CDR3 DNA: TGTGCCAGCAGCCCCGAGGGAGCTAGCGGGGGAGGGGAGACCCAGTACTTC

V gene: TRBV7-9
D gene: TRBD2
J gene: TRBJ2-4
clone size: -
CDR3 protein: CASSLQREVTKNIQYF
CDR3 DNA: TGTGCCAGCAGCTTACAGCGGGAGGTTACCAAAAACATTCAGTACTTC

V gene: TRBV19
D gene: -
J gene: TRBJ2-7
clone size: few
CDR3 protein: CASSRELSYEQYF
CDR3 DNA: TGTGCCAGTAGTCGGGAGCTATCCTACGAGCAGTACTTC

V gene: TRBV6-5
D gene: TRBD2
J gene: TRBJ2-1
clone size: once
CDR3 protein: CASSYGRGFQTDEQFF
CDR3 DNA: TGTGCCAGCAGTTACGGGCGGGGGTTTCAAACGGATGAGCAGTTCTTC

V gene: TRBV7-3
D gene: TRBD1
J gene: TRBJ2-2
clone size: -
CDR3 protein: CASGTGGRTGELFF
CDR3 DNA: TGTGCCAGCGGCACAGGGGGCAGGACCGGGGAGCTGTTTTTT

V gene: TRBV5-1
D gene: TRBD1
J gene: TRBJ1-1
clone size: few
CDR3 protein: CASSLPQQGNEAFF
CDR3 DNA: TGCGCCAGCAGCCTACCACAACAGGGGAATGAAGCTTTCTTT

V gene: TRBV5-1
D gene: TRBD1
J gene: TRBJ2-7
clone size: -
CDR3 protein: CASTQTGPSYEQYF
CDR3 DNA: TGCGCCAGCACTCAGACAGGGCCCTCCTACGAGCAGTACTTC

V gene: TRBV7-9
D gene: -
J gene: TRBJ1-2
clone size: -
CDR3 protein: CASSVASLAAGYGYTF
CDR3 DNA: TGTGCCAGCAGCGTCGCCTCTCTGGCAGCAGGTTATGGCTACACCTTC

V gene: TRBV19
D gene: -
J gene: TRBJ2-5
clone size: -
CDR3 protein: CASRNRGETQYF
CDR3 DNA: TGTGCCAGTAGGAACCGTGGCGAGACCCAGTACTTC

V gene: TRBV30
D gene: TRBD1
J gene: TRBJ1-2
clone size: -
CDR3 protein: CAWILRQGKNYGYTF
CDR3 DNA: TGTGCCTGGATCCTCCGACAGGGTAAAAACTATGGCTACACCTTC